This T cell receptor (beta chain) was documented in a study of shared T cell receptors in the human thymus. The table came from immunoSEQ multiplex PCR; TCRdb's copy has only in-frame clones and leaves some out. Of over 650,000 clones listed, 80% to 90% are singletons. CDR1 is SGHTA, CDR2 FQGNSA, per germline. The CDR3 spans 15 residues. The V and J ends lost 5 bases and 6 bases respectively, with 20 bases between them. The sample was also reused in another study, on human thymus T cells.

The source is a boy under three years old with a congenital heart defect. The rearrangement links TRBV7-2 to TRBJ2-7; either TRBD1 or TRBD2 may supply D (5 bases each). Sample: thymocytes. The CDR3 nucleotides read TGTGCCAGCAGCGTAGGAGGCAGGGTGGGTTTCGAGCAGTACTTC. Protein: CASSVGGRVGFEQYF.